The TCR beta chain described here comes from a study of human T cells and chemical hapten exposure. The CDR3 is 15 amino acids. V lost 2 bases and J lost 3, with 11 bases in between. Germline V gene sequence: CDR1 SGHTA, CDR2 FQGNSA. Documented time point: pre-sensitization, week 0. As for treatment: therapeutic diphenylcyclopropenone sensitization with weekly scalp DPC. The study extracted total RNA from unfractionated whole blood. TCRdb reanalysed the RACE reads using MiXCR and keeps one entry per CDR3 protein. Of under 60,000 distinct CDR3 sequences detected, 9.5% to 10% appear once; the ten largest clones hold 8.5% to 10%. This clonotype was observed a handful of times.

The chain links TRBV7-2 to TRBJ2-1, with D maybe TRBD2 (6 bases). The receptor was isolated from a woman aged 25 to 39 with alopecia areata. Some clones in this sample may be carry-over from other donors' samples. Sequencing used whole blood, obtained in connection with sensitization to the hapten diphenylcyclopropenone (DPC). CDR3 bases: TGTGCCAGCAGCTTAACTAGCCTGAACTACAATGAGCAGTTCTTC. Translation: CASSLTSLNYNEQFF.